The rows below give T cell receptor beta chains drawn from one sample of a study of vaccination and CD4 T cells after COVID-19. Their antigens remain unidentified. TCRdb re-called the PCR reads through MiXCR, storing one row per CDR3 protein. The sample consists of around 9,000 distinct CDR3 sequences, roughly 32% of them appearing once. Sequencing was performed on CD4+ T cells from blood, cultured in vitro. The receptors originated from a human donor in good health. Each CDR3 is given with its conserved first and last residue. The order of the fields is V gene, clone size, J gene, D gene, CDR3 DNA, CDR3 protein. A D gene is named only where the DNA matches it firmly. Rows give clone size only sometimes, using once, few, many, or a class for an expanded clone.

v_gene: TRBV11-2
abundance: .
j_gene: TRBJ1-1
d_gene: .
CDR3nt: TGTGCCAGCAGCCACCTCGGACGCTACACTGAAGCTTTCTTT
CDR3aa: CASSHLGRYTEAFF

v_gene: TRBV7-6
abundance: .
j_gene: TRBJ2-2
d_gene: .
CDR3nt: TGTGCCAGCAGCTTAGGGGCCAGTCAGGGCACCGGGGAGCTGTTTTTT
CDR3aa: CASSLGASQGTGELFF

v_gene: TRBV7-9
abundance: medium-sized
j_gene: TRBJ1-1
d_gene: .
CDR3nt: TGTGCCAGCAGCTCCCAGATTGAAGCTTTCTTT
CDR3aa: CASSSQIEAFF

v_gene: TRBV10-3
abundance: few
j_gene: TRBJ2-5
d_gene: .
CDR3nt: TGTGCCATCAGTGCCCACCAAGAGACCCAGTACTTC
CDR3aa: CAISAHQETQYF

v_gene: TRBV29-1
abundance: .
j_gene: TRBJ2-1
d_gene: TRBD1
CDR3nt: TGCAGCGGGGGACAGGGGAAAGGCAATGAGCAGTTCTTC
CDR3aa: CSGGQGKGNEQFF

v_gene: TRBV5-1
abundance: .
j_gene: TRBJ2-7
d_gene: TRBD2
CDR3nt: TGCGCCAGCAGCTTGGGACCTAGCGGGGGGGACTACGAGCAGTACTTC
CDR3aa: CASSLGPSGGDYEQYF

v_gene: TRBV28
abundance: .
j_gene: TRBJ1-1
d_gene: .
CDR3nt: TGTGCCAGCAGTTTATGGTCCGACAGTCGCACTGAAGCTTTCTTT
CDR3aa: CASSLWSDSRTEAFF

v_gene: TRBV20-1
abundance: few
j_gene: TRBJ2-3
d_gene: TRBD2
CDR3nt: TGCAGTCCTAGGCTAGGGACTAAGGAGTATTTT
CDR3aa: CSPRLGTKEYF

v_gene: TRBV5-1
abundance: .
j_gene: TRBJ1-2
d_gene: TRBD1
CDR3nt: TGCGCCAGCAGCTTAGGGGACGGACAGGGCTATTATGGCTACACCTTC
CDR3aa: CASSLGDGQGYYGYTF

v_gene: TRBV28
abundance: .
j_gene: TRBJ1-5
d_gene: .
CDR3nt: TGTGCCAGCAGTCCCCGCGATATTGGTAATCAGCCCCAGCATTTT
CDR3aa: CASSPRDIGNQPQHF

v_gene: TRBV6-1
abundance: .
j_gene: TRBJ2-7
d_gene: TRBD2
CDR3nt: TGTGCCAGCACCGGGGGGAGCTACGAGCAGTACTTC
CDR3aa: CASTGGSYEQYF

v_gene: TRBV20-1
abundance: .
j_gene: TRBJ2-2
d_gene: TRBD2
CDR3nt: TGCAGTGCTAGGGGAGGGAGCACCGGGGAGCTGTTTTTT
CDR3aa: CSARGGSTGELFF

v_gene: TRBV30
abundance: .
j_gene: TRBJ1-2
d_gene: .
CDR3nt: TGTGCCTGGGCGCCCCCGGGGGCTTATGGCTACACCTTC
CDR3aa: CAWAPPGAYGYTF